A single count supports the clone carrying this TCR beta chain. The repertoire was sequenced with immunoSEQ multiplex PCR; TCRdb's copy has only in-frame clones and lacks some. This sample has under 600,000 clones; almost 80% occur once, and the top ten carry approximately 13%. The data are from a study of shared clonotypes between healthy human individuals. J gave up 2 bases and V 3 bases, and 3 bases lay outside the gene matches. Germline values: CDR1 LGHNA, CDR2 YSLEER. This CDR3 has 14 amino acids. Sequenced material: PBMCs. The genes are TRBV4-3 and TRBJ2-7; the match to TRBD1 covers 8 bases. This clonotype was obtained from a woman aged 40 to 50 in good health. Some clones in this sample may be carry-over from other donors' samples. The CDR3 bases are TGCGCCAGCAGCCACGGACAGGGCCCCTACGAGCAGTACTTC. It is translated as CASSHGQGPYEQYF.